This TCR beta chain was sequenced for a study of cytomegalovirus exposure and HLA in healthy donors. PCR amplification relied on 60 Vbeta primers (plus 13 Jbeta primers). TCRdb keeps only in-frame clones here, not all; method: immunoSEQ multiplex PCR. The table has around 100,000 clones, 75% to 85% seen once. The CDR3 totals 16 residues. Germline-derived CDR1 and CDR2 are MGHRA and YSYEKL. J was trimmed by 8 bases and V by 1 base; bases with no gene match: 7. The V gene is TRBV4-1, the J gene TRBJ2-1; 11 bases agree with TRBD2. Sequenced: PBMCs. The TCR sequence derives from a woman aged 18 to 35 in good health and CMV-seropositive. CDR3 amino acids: CASSQVLLAGDHEQFF. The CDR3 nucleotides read TGCGCCAGCAGCCAAGTGCTACTAGCGGGAGACCATGAGCAGTTCTTC.